A selection of T cell receptor beta chains follows, all from one sample in a study of early T cells in non-severe SARS-CoV-2 infection. TCRdb independently ran MiXCR on the 5' RACE reads; one entry per CDR3 protein. The sample lists 43,000 or so distinct CDR3 sequences, approximately 4% seen once, with less than 4% in the top ten. What was sequenced was whole blood. Source of these receptors: an adult who was a healthcare worker with PCR-confirmed SARS-CoV-2 infection or an uninfected control (not recorded which). Each CDR3 is given with its conserved first and last residue. The order of the fields is J gene, V gene, clone size, D gene, CDR3 protein, CDR3 DNA. D genes are given only for firm matches. Not all rows give a size; the values are once, few, many and, for expanded clones, a class.

TRBJ2-2,TRBV12-3/TRBV12-4,many,NA,CASSPGIYTGELFF,TGTGCCAGCAGTCCCGGGATTTACACCGGGGAGCTGTTTTTT
TRBJ1-2,TRBV6-5,many,TRBD1,CASSTTDRANYGYTF,TGTGCCAGCAGTACTACGGACAGGGCCAACTATGGCTACACCTTC
TRBJ2-2,TRBV28,NA,NA,CASRGPGELFF,TGTGCCAGCAGGGGCCCCGGGGAGCTGTTTTTT
TRBJ2-3,TRBV29-1,few,NA,CSARRGGGLTDTQYF,TGCAGCGCCCGGAGGGGAGGGGGTCTCACAGATACGCAGTATTTT
TRBJ2-3,TRBV27,NA,NA,CASSPHTDTQYF,TGTGCCAGCAGTCCTCACACAGATACGCAGTATTTT
TRBJ2-2,TRBV27,many,TRBD1,CASSSNNGQGIHRELFF,TGTGCCAGCAGTTCAAACAACGGACAGGGCATCCACCGGGAGCTGTTTTTT
TRBJ2-3,TRBV11-2,NA,NA,CASSLGTDSGTDTQYF,TGTGCCAGCAGCCTAGGGACCGATTCGGGCACAGATACGCAGTATTTT
TRBJ1-4,TRBV11-2,many,NA,CASSLILREKLFF,TGTGCCAGCAGCTTAATTTTACGTGAAAAACTGTTTTTT
TRBJ2-7,TRBV10-3,NA,NA,CAISDNSYEQYF,TGTGCCATCAGCGACAACTCCTACGAGCAGTACTTC
TRBJ2-1,TRBV6-2/TRBV6-3,many,NA,CASSPQNNEQFF,TGTGCCAGCAGTCCCCAAAACAATGAGCAGTTCTTC
TRBJ2-1,TRBV19,many,NA,CASSIAPIQGYSYNEQFF,TGTGCCAGTAGTATAGCTCCTATACAGGGTTATTCCTACAATGAGCAGTTCTTC
TRBJ2-7,TRBV6-6,many,TRBD2,CASSSGSTSGGYEQYF,TGTGCCAGCAGCTCGGGCTCAACTAGCGGGGGGTACGAGCAGTACTTC
TRBJ2-5,TRBV7-7,few,TRBD2,CASSLAALAGGQETQYF,TGTGCTAGCAGCTTAGCGGCGCTAGCGGGGGGGCAAGAGACCCAGTACTTC
TRBJ1-2,TRBV7-9,few,TRBD1,CASSSGQLYGYTF,TGTGCCAGCAGTTCGGGACAGCTCTATGGCTACACCTTC
TRBJ2-5,TRBV6-1,many,TRBD2,CASKSGGLETQYF,TGTGCCAGCAAGTCGGGGGGGCTTGAGACCCAGTACTTC
TRBJ1-3,TRBV9,many,NA,CASSPRLNSGNTIYF,TGTGCCAGCAGCCCGAGACTTAACTCTGGAAACACCATATATTTT
TRBJ2-2,TRBV4-1,many,NA,CASSQVDVGFNTGELFF,TGCGCCAGCAGCCAAGTCGACGTGGGATTTAACACCGGGGAGCTGTTTTTT
TRBJ2-5,TRBV20-1,many,NA,CSARVAGLTQETQYF,TGCAGTGCTAGAGTGGCTGGGCTTACCCAAGAGACCCAGTACTTC
TRBJ2-3,TRBV7-7,many,NA,CASSLESTDTQYF,TGTGCTAGCAGCTTAGAAAGTACAGATACGCAGTATTTT
TRBJ2-1,TRBV7-3,many,NA,CASSSSVGEQFF,TGTGCCAGCAGCTCCTCGGTAGGTGAGCAGTTCTTC
TRBJ1-2,TRBV29-1,many,NA,CSVEYLGGYTF,TGCAGCGTTGAATATTTGGGGGGCTACACCTTC
TRBJ2-5,TRBV7-9,many,NA,CASRAPAGEETQYF,TGTGCCAGCAGGGCCCCGGCAGGAGAAGAGACCCAGTACTTC
TRBJ2-3,TRBV11-3,many,TRBD2,CASSPLAGGTADTQYF,TGTGCCAGCAGCCCCCTAGCGGGGGGGACAGCAGATACGCAGTATTTT
TRBJ2-7,TRBV7-7,few,NA,CASSNGPSYEQYF,TGTGCTAGCAGCAACGGGCCCTCCTACGAGCAGTACTTC
TRBJ2-5,TRBV9,few,TRBD1,CASSVTGGLPKETQYF,TGTGCCAGCAGCGTAACAGGGGGCCTACCGAAAGAGACCCAGTACTTC
TRBJ1-3,TRBV12-3/TRBV12-4,NA,NA,CASSLGRFSGNTIYF,TGTGCCAGCAGTTTGGGAAGGTTCTCTGGAAACACCATATATTTT
TRBJ1-4,TRBV7-8,many,NA,CASSERTGKKLFF,TGTGCCAGCAGCGAACGGACGGGAAAAAAACTGTTTTTT
TRBJ2-1,TRBV29-1,many,NA,CSVATLDYNEQFF,TGCAGCGTCGCTACACTAGACTACAATGAGCAGTTCTTC
TRBJ2-2,TRBV29-1,many,NA,CSVEWGPRPGELFF,TGCAGCGTTGAGTGGGGACCGCGGCCCGGGGAGCTGTTTTTT
TRBJ2-4,TRBV6-5,many,TRBD2,CASSYSMSGSPPQYF,TGTGCCAGCAGTTACTCGATGAGCGGGAGCCCACCACAGTACTTC
TRBJ2-2,TRBV7-6,many,NA,CASSRTEAGELFF,TGTGCCAGCAGCCGGACAGAGGCCGGGGAGCTGTTTTTT
TRBJ2-3,TRBV6-2/TRBV6-3,few,TRBD2,CASSGGVRDTQYF,TGTGCCAGCAGTGGGGGGGTCAGAGATACGCAGTATTTT
TRBJ2-5,TRBV7-9,few,TRBD1,CASSFLPGQGRETQYF,TGTGCCAGCAGCTTCCTGCCGGGACAGGGAAGGGAGACCCAGTACTTC
TRBJ2-5,TRBV7-8,many,NA,CASSQGVYQETQYF,TGTGCCAGCAGCCAAGGGGTGTACCAAGAGACCCAGTACTTC
TRBJ2-3,TRBV5-6,many,NA,CASSYTLSTDTQYF,TGTGCCAGCAGCTACACACTAAGCACAGATACGCAGTATTTT
TRBJ1-6,TRBV30,many,NA,CAWSGGTSGSPLHF,TGTGCCTGGAGTGGCGGGACCTCAGGTTCACCCCTCCACTTT
TRBJ1-2,TRBV13,many,NA,CASSLEGRGTYGYTF,TGTGCCAGCAGCTTAGAGGGCCGTGGGACCTATGGCTACACCTTC
TRBJ2-7,TRBV20-1,few,TRBD1,CSATRDREEYF,TGCAGTGCTACCCGGGACAGAGAGGAGTACTTC
TRBJ2-1,TRBV15,NA,TRBD2,CATSGLAGQPNEQFF,TGTGCCACCAGCGGACTAGCGGGCCAACCCAATGAGCAGTTCTTC
TRBJ2-1,TRBV7-9,many,TRBD2,CASRRIGTSVDNEQFF,TGTGCCAGCAGACGTATAGGGACTAGCGTTGACAATGAGCAGTTCTTC
TRBJ1-2,TRBV7-8,many,NA,CASSGTYGYTF,TGTGCCAGTTCAGGGACCTATGGCTACACCTTC
TRBJ2-3,TRBV18,NA,NA,CASSPGDWADTQYF,TGTGCCAGCTCACCCGGGGATTGGGCAGATACGCAGTATTTT
TRBJ1-5,TRBV28,many,NA,CASSTNQPQHF,TGTGCCAGCAGTACCAATCAGCCCCAGCATTTT
TRBJ2-7,TRBV6-1,many,NA,CASSEGAGPTYEQYF,TGTGCCAGCAGTGAAGGGGCAGGGCCCACCTACGAGCAGTACTTC
TRBJ2-3,TRBV6-5,NA,NA,CASSSGTPDTQYF,TGTGCCAGCAGTTCCGGGACTCCAGATACGCAGTATTTT
TRBJ2-7,TRBV3-1,NA,NA,CASSQVVSGNEQYF,TGTGCCAGCAGCCAAGTGGTTAGCGGCAACGAGCAGTACTTC
TRBJ1-1,TRBV5-4,many,NA,CASSPGTISTEAFF,TGTGCCAGCAGCCCTGGGACTATAAGTACTGAAGCTTTCTTT
TRBJ2-5,TRBV9,many,TRBD2,CASSPVPGLAEEETQYF,TGTGCCAGCAGCCCGGTACCGGGACTAGCGGAAGAAGAGACCCAGTACTTC
TRBJ2-5,TRBV2,many,TRBD1,CASSRRTGGKETQYF,TGTGCCAGCAGTCGACGGACAGGGGGGAAAGAGACCCAGTACTTC
TRBJ2-2,TRBV2,NA,NA,CASRGRPTGELFF,TGTGCCAGCAGGGGGCGACCCACCGGGGAGCTGTTTTTT
TRBJ2-1,TRBV30,many,NA,CAWRGYLPGEQFF,TGTGCCTGGAGGGGATACCTCCCTGGAGAGCAGTTCTTC
TRBJ1-2,TRBV12-3/TRBV12-4,many,NA,CASSLMSGPNYGYTF,TGTGCCAGCAGTTTAATGTCAGGGCCTAACTATGGCTACACCTTC